The 16 T cell receptor beta chains reported below all come from one sample, sequenced in a study of post-analysis software for immune sequencing data. Broader study findings: Among 5 or 6 TRBV segments more frequent in patients than controls were TRBV5-6, TRBV5-1 and TRBV20-1.

Antigens of these TCRs are unknown. cDNA libraries for TCR beta contained unique molecular identifiers. TCRdb recomputed calls from the PCR reads with MiXCR, one row per CDR3 protein. The sample consists of 150,000 to 200,000 distinct CDR3 sequences, 30% of them appearing once. The sample was blood. All receptors derive from a girl aged 5 to 17 with multiple sclerosis.

V is TRBV5-1 and J is TRBJ1-1; D remains ambiguous. The CDR3 spans 16 residues. V shed 1 base and J shed 0 bases, with 13 bases lying between them. Germline V lookup: CDR1 SGHRS, CDR2 YFSETQ. The DNA for the CDR3 is TGCGCCAGCAGCTTGAATGAGATCTCACTGAACACTGAAGCTTTCTTT. This encodes CASSLNEISLNTEAFF.

In its sample, this clonotype was seen a few times. V usage is TRBV27 and J usage is TRBJ1-1; the D is unclear. CDR3 length: 15 residues. V was clipped by 0 bases and J by 0 bases, with 8 bases between them. Germline CDR1 is MNHEY and CDR2 is SMNVEV (reference sequence). The CDR3 is CASSLSGPLNTEAFF. In DNA form, the CDR3 reads TGTGCCAGCAGTTTATCGGGCCCGTTGAACACTGAAGCTTTCTTT.

V and J are TRBV14 and TRBJ2-1; D may correspond to TRBD1 or TRBD2 (5 bases each). Germline V gives CDR1 SGHDN, CDR2 FVKESK. There are 15 residues in the CDR3. V was pared by 1 base and J by 9 bases, with 16 bases between. The chain's CDR3 is CASSQVGTYHTEQFF. The DNA of the CDR3 is TGTGCCAGCAGCCAAGTAGGGACCTATCACACTGAGCAGTTCTTC.

This clonotype was found once. This sequence joins TRBV12-3 or TRBV12-4 and TRBJ2-7; 8 nucleotides align to TRBD2. Trimming removed 5 bases from V and 12 bases from J; junction bases left unmatched: 15. This CDR3 is built from 14 residues. CDR3 bases: TGTGCCAGCAGTCCCAGCGGGAGTATTATAAGACTGTACTTC. Translated: CASSPSGSIIRLYF.

This clonotype occurred many times. The chain employs TRBV10-3 and TRBJ1-2, with D possibly TRBD1 on 5 matching bases. The CDR3 covers 14 residues. V lost 11 bases to trimming and J lost 3 bases, with 19 bases between them. Germline V gene data show CDR1 as ENHRY and CDR2 as SYGVKD. The CDR3 nucleotides read TGTGCCCAACGACCGGGGCCTTCAGACTATGGCTACACCTTC. Amino acid sequence: CAQRPGPSDYGYTF.

V is TRBV29-1 and J is TRBJ2-1; 7 nucleotides align to TRBD2. This CDR3 region has 14 residues. Germline CDR1 is SQVTM and CDR2 is ANQGSEA. The CDR3 spells CGLDVGGGTNEQFF. CDR3 sequence (DNA): TGCGGACTCGATGTGGGGGGGGGAACGAATGAGCAGTTCTTC.

This clonotype has ten or more counts. This chain uses TRBV6-6 with TRBJ2-1; no definite D call. The CDR3 spans 14 residues. The ends were cut back, 8 bases at V and 0 bases at J, with 11 bases in the middle. The V gene's germline CDR1 is MNHNY and CDR2 SVGAGI (reference sequence). CDR3 coding DNA: TGTGCCAGCTCTTCCTTATCCTCCTACAATGAGCAGTTCTTC. Translating gives CASSSLSSYNEQFF.

Comments on this clonotype: Given a much more abundant clone one base away, this may be a read error. This chain links TRBV7-2 with TRBJ1-2; 8 bases are a match to TRBD1. Looked up from germline, CDR1 is SGHTA and CDR2 is FQGNSA. This CDR3 is 16 amino acids long. The CDR3 region is CASSLEGGQGAYGHTF. CDR3 sequence (DNA): TGTGCCAGCAGCTTAGAAGGGGGGCAGGGGGCCTATGGCCACACCTTC.

This chain connects TRBV5-1 to TRBJ1-4; no clear D gene. CDR1 is SGHRS, CDR2 YFSETQ, per germline. V was trimmed by 3 bases and J by 7 bases, leaving 16 bases between them. The CDR3 has 15 amino acids. The CDR3 region is CASSYSTRAVEKLFF. In nucleotides, the CDR3 is TGCGCCAGCAGCTATAGCACCCGGGCAGTTGAAAAACTGTTTTTT.

The table lists this clonotype with many counts. The chain uses TRBV27 and TRBJ2-7; 12 bases align to TRBD2. This CDR3 is built from 15 residues. V shed 2 bases, J shed 2 bases, and the junction held 1 base outside the gene matches. From germline, CDR1 is MNHEY and CDR2 SMNVEV (reference sequence). This CDR3 is CASSLRTSGAYEQYF. DNA for the CDR3: TGTGCCAGCAGTTTACGGACTAGCGGGGCCTACGAGCAGTACTTC.

The chain has TRBV27 and TRBJ2-1, with 15 nucleotides matching TRBD2. CDR3 length: 16 amino acids. The J segment lost 2 bases and the V segment lost 7 bases, leaving 3 bases of the junction unmatched. Germline CDR1 MNHEY, CDR2 SMNVEV (reference sequence). CDR3 in amino acids: CASTGTSGGTYNEQFF. The CDR3 nucleotides are TGTGCCAGCACAGGGACTAGCGGGGGGACCTACAATGAGCAGTTCTTC.

About this clonotype itself: The junction does not match germline at one end; this may be a read error. The V and J genes are TRBV5-1 and TRBJ2-1; 9 bases are shared with TRBD2. CDR3 length equals 20 residues. Germline loops: CDR1 SGHRS, CDR2 YFSETQ. The CDR3 bases are TGCGCCAGCAGCAGCCGAGCTAGCGGGACCCTAACGAGCTCCCACAATGAGCAGTTCTTC. As protein: CASSSRASGTLTSSHNEQFF.

The chain links TRBV20-1 to TRBJ2-1; 8 bases agree with TRBD2. Trimming removed 7 bases from V and 7 bases from J; junction bases left unmatched: 6. Germline V lookup: CDR1 DFQATT, CDR2 SNEGSKA (reference sequence). This CDR3 comprises 12 residues. The CDR3 DNA is TGCAGTGTTGAAGGCGGGAGGAATGAGCAGTTCTTC. This codes for CSVEGGRNEQFF.

This clonotype was observed a few times. This sequence joins TRBV24-1 and TRBJ2-1; no clear D. The CDR3 is made up of 13 amino acids. Trimming stripped 1 base from V and 6 bases from J, with 6 bases between. Germline CDR1 is KGHDR and CDR2 is SFDVKD. CDR3 bases: TGTGCCACCAGTGATTTCACCCCCAATGAGCAGTTCTTC. Encoded protein: CATSDFTPNEQFF.

This clonotype was recorded at least ten times. The gene calls are TRBV4-1 and TRBJ1-2, with 10 bases aligning to TRBD1. The CDR3 loop spans 20 amino acids. The V gene end was trimmed by 3 bases and the J gene end by 4 bases; junction bases not matched to a gene: 20. Germline V CDR1 and CDR2: MGHRA, YSYEKL. The CDR3 DNA reads as TGCGCCAGCAGCCAGTCGATCGCAGAGGACAGGGGGGGAAAGGGCTATGGCTACACCTTC. It specifies CASSQSIAEDRGGKGYGYTF.

The gene calls are TRBV28 and TRBJ2-1; 7 nucleotides align to TRBD1. Germline loops: CDR1 MDHEN, CDR2 SYDVKM. The ends lost 7 bases at V and 13 bases at J; junction bases unmatched: 13. CDR3 size: 13 residues. The CDR3 loop reads CASTPTGEETQFF. The CDR3, as DNA: TGTGCCAGCACCCCCACAGGGGAAGAGACCCAGTTCTTC.